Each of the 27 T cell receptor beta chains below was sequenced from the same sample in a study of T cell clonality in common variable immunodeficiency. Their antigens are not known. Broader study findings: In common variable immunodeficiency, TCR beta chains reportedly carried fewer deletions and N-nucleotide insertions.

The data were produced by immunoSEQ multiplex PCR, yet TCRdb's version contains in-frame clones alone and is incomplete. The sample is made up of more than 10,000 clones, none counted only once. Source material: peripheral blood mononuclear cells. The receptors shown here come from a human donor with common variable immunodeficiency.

The DNA read from the CDR3 is TGTGCCAGCAGCGACAGGGGGTTGAACACTGAA. This sequence encodes CASSDRGLNTE. The full CDR3 reads CASSDRGLNTEAFF. V is TRBV6-4 and J is TRBJ1-1, with 9 bases matching TRBD1. The observed sequence ends 3 residues before the CDR3 terminus, with the missing tail filled in from the germline J gene. Trimming at V came to 6 bases and at J to 0 bases, leaving 2 bases not matched to a gene. This CDR3 has 14 amino acids. The germline gives CDR1 MRHNA, CDR2 SNTAGT.

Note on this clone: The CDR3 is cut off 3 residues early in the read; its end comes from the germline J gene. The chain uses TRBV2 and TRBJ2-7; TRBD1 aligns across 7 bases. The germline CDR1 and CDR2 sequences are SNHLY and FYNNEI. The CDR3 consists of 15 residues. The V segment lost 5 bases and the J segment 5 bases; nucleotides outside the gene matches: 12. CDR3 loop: CASSLIQGTNDEQYF. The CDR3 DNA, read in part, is TGTGCCAGCAGTCTAATACAGGGGACGAACGACGAG.

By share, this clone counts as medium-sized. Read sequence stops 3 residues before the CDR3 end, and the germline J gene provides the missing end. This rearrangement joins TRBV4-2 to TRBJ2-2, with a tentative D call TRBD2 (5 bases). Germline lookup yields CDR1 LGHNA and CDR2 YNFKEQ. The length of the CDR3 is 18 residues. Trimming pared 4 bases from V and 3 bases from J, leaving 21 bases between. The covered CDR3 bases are TGTGCCAGCAGCCGCGGGTCGGGTAACCCAAGGGACACCGGGGAG. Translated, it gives CASSRGSGNPRDTGE. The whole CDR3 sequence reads CASSRGSGNPRDTGELFF.

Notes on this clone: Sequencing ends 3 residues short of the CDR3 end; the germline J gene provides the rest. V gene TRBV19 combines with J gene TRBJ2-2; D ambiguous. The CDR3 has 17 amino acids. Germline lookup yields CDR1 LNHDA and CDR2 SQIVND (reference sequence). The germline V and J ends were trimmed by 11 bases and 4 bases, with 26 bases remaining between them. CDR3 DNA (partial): TGTGCCTCTAACATCCGGTTCTCCCTAGAGTTCACCGGGGAG. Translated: CASNIRFSLEFTGE. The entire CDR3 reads CASNIRFSLEFTGELFF.

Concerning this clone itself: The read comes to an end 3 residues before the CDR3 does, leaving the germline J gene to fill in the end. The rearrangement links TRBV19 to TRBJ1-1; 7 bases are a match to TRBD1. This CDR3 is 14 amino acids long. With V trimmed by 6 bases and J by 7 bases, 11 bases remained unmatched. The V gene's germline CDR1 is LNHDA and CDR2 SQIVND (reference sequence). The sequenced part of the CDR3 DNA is TGTGCCAGTAGCGCCCGACAGGGAGGGGGTGAA. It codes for CASSARQGGGE. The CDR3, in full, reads CASSARQGGGEAFF.

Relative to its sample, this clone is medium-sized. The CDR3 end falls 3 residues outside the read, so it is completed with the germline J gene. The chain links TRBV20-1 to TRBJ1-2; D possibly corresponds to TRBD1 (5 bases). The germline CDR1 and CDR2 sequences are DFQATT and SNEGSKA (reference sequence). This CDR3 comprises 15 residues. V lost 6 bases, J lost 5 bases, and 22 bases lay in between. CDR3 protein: CSAAALTALGYGYTF. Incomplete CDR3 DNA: TGCAGTGCCGCAGCCTTGACAGCCCTTGGATATGGC.

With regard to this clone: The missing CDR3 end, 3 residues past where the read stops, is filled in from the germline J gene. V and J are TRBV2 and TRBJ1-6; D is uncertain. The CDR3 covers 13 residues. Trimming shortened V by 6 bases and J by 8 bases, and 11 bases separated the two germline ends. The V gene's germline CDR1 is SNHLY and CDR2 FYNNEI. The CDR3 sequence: CASRGQRDSPLHF. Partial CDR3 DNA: TGTGCCAGCAGGGGTCAAAGGGATTCACCC.

The sequenced part of the CDR3 DNA is TGTGCCAGCAGCTTGACACAGGGGGCGCAAAATGGC. As protein: CASSLTQGAQNG. The full CDR3 protein reads CASSLTQGAQNGYTF. This chain links TRBV7-6 with TRBJ1-2; TRBD1 aligns across 9 bases. Read data end 3 residues before the CDR3 end; the end is taken from the germline J gene. The trim removed 3 bases at V and 6 bases at J, leaving 8 bases unmatched. CDR1 is SGHVS, CDR2 FNYEAQ, per germline. The CDR3 extends over 15 amino acids.

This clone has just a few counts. CDR3 DNA, as far as it was read: TGTGCCAGCAGTGTTTTTCGTAGGGGCGAAGATACG. Translation gives CASSVFRRGEDT. In full, the CDR3 reads CASSVFRRGEDTQYF. The chain recombines TRBV6-1 with TRBJ2-3; D may be TRBD1 (5 bases). Read coverage stops 3 residues before the CDR3 terminus; the germline J gene supplies the remainder. CDR1 is MNHNS and CDR2 is SASEGT in the germline V gene. The CDR3 has 15 residues. V was pared by 4 bases and J by 5 bases, with 16 bases between.

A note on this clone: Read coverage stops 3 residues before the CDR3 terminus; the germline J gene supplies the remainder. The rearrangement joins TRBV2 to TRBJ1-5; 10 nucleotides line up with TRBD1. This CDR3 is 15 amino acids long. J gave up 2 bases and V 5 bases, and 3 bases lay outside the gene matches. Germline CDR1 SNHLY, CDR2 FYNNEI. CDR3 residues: CASSPGTGGNQPQHF. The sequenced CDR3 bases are TGTGCCAGCAGTCCCGGGACAGGGGGCAATCAGCCC.

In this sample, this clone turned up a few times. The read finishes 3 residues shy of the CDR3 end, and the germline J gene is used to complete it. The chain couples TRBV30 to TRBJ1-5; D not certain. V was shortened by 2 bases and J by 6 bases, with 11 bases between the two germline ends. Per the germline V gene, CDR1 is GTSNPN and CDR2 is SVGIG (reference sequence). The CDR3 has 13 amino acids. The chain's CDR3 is CAWSPATGQPQHF. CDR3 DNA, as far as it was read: TGTGCCTGGAGTCCTGCAACGGGTCAGCCC.

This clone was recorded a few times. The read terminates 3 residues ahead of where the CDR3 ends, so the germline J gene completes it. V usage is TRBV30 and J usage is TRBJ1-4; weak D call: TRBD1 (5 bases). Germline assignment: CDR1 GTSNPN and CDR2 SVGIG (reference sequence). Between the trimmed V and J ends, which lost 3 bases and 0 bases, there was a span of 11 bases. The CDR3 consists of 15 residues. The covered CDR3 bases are TGTGCCTGGAGCGTATCGGGGGCAACTAATGAAAAA. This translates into CAWSVSGATNEK. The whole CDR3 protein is CAWSVSGATNEKLFF.

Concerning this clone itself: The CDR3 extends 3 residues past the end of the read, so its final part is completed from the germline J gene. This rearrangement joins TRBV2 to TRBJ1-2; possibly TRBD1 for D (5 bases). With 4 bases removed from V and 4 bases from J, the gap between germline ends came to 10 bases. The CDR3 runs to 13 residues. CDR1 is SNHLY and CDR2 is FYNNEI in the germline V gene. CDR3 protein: CASSAGGGYGYTF. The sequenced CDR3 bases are TGTGCCAGCAGTGCGGGGGGTGGCTATGGC.

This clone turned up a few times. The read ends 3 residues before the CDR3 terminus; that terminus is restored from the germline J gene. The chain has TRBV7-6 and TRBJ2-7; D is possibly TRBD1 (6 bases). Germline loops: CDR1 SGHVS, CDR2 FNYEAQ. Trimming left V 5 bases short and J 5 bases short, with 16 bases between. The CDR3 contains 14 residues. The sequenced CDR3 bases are TGTGCCAGCAGCCCCCAACGGGACATGAACGAG. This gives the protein CASSPQRDMNE. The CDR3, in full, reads CASSPQRDMNEQYF.

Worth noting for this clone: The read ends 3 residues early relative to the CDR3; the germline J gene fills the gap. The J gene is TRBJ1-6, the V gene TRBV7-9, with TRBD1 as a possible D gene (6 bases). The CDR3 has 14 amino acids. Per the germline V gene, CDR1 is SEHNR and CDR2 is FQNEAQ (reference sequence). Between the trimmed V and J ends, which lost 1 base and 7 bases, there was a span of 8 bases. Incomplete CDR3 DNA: TGTGCCAGCAGCTTAGACACAGGGAATTCACCC. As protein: CASSLDTGNSP. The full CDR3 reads CASSLDTGNSPLHF.

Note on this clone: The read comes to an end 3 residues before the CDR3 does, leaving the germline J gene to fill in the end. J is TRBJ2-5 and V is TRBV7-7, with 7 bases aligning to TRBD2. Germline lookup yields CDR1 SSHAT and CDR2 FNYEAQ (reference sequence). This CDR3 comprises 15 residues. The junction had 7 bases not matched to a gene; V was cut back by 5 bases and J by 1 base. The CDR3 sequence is CASSPRGGAQETQYF. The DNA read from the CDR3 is TGTGCCAGCAGCCCGAGGGGAGGGGCCCAAGAGACC.

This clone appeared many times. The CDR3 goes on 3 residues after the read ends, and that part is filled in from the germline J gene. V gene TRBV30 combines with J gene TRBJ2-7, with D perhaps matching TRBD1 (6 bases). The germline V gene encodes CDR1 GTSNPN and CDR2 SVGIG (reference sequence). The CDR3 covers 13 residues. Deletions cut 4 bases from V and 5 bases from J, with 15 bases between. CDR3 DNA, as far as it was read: TGTGCCTGGACTCACAGGGTAAATAACGAG. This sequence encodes CAWTHRVNNE. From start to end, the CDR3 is CAWTHRVNNEQYF.

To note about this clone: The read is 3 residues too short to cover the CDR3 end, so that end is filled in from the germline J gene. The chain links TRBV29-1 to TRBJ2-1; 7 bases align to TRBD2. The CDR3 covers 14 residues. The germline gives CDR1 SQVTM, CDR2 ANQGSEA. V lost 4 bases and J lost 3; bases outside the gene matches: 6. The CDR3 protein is CSVAPGGIYNEQFF. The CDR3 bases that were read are TGCAGCGTTGCTCCGGGGGGAATCTACAATGAG.

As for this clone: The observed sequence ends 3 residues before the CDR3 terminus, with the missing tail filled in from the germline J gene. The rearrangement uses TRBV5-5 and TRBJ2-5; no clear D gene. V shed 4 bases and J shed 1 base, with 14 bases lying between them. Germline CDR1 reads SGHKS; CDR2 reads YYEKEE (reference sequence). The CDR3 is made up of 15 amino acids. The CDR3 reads CASSHPGAIQETQYF. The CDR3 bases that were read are TGTGCCAGCAGCCACCCTGGAGCGATCCAAGAGACC.

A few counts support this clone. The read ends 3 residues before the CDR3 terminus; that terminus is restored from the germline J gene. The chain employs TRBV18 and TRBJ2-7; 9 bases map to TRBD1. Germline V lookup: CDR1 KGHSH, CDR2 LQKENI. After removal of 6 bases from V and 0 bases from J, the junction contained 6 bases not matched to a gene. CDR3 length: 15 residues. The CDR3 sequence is CASSWDRAPSYEQYF. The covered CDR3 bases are TGTGCCAGCTCGTGGGACAGGGCCCCCTCCTACGAG.

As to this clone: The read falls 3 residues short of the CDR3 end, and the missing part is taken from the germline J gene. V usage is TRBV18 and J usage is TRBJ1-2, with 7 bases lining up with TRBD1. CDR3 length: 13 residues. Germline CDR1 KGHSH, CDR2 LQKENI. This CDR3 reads CASSPDRDSGYTF. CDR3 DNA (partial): TGTGCCAGCTCTCCTGACAGGGATAGCGGC.

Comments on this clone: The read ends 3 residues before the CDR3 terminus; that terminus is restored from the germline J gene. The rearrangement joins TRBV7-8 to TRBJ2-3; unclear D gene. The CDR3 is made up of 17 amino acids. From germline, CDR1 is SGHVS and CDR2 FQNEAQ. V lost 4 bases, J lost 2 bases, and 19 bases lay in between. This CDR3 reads CASSSPLANIITDTQYF. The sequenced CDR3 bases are TGTGCCAGCAGCTCTCCCCTTGCTAATATAATCACAGATACG.

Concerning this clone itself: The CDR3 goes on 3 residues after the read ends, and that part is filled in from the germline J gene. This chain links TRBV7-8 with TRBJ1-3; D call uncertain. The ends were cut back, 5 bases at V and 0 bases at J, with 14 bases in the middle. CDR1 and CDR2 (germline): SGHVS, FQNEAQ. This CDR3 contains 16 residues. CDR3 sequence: CASSPEGWLSGNTIYF. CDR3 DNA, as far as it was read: TGTGCCAGCAGCCCAGAGGGTTGGCTCTCTGGAAACACC.

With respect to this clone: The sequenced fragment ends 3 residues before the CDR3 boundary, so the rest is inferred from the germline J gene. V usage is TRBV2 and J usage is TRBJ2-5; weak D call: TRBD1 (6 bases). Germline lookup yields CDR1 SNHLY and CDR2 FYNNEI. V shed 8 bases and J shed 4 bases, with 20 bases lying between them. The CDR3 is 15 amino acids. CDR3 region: CASLSTGSRRETQYF. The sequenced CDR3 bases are TGTGCCAGCCTATCTACAGGGAGTAGGCGAGAGACC.

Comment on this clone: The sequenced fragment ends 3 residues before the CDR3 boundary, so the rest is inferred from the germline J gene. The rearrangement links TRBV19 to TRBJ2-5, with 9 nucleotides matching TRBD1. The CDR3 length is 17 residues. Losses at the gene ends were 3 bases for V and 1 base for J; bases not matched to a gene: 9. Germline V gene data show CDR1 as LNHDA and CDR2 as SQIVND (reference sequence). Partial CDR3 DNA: TGTGCCAGTAGTATTGGGGGACAGGGAATGGGCCAAGAGACC. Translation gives CASSIGGQGMGQET. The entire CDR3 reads CASSIGGQGMGQETQYF.

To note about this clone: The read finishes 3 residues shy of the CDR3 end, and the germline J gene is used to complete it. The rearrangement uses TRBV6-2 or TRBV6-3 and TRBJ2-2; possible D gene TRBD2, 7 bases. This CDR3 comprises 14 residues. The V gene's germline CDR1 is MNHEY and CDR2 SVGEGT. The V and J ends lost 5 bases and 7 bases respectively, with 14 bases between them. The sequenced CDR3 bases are TGTGCCAGCAGTCCGGGCGGGGGACACGGGGAG. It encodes CASSPGGGHGE. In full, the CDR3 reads CASSPGGGHGELFF.

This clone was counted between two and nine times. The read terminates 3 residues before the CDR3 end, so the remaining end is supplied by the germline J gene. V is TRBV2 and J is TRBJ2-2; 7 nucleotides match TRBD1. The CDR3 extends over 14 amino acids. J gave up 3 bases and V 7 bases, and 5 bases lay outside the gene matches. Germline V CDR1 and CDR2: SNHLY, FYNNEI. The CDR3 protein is CASMATGDTGELFF. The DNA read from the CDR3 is TGTGCCAGCATGGCAACAGGGGACACCGGGGAG.